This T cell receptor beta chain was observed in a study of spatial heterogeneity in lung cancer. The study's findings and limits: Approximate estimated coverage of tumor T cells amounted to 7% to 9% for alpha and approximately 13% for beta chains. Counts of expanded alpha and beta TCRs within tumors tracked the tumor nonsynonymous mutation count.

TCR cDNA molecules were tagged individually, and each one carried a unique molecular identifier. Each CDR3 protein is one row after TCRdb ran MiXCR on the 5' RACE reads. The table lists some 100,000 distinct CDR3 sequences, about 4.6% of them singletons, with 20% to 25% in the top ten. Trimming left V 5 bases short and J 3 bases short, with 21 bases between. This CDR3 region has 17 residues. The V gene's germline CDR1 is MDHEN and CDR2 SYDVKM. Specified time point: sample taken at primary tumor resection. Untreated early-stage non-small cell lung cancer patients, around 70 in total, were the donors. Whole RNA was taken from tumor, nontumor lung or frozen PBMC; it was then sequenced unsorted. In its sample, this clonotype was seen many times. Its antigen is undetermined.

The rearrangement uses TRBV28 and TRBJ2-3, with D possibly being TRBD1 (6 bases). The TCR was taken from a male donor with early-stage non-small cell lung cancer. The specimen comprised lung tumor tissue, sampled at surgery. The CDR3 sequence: CASSPQDGGQGTDTQYF. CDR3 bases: TGTGCCAGCAGTCCCCAAGACGGAGGTCAGGGGACAGATACGCAGTATTTT.